These T cell receptor beta chains were read from a single sample in a study of beta chain features in type 1 diabetes. The protocol was immunoSEQ multiplex PCR, while the TCRdb copy is restricted to in-frame clones and leaves out a portion. The top ten hold 0.093% of the sample, which has about 620,000 clones, about 16% seen once. Sequences were obtained from naive CD4+ T cells from blood. The receptors derive from a man between 18 and 35 years old in good health. Each CDR3 is given with its conserved first and last residue. The D gene is left open where the match is weak. Size is stated for part of the rows, as once, few or many counts, or as a class when the clone is expanded.

V gene,D gene,J gene,clone size,CDR3 protein,CDR3 DNA
TRBV7-9,TRBD1,TRBJ2-3,few,CASSADRGLADTQYF,TGTGCCAGCAGCGCGGACAGGGGGCTTGCAGATACGCAGTATTTT
TRBV13,TRBD2,TRBJ2-7,NA,CASSLAGGEQYF,TGTGCCAGCAGCTTAGCGGGAGGCGAGCAGTACTTC
TRBV28,NA,TRBJ2-5,few,CASSLSGGETQYF,TGTGCCAGCAGTTTATCAGGTGGGGAGACCCAGTACTTC
TRBV10-3,NA,TRBJ1-2,NA,CAISERDNNYGYTF,TGTGCCATCAGTGAGCGGGACAATAACTATGGCTACACCTTC
TRBV2,NA,TRBJ2-3,few,CASRKDTDTQYF,TGTGCCAGCAGGAAGGACACAGATACGCAGTATTTT
TRBV25-1,NA,TRBJ1-4,NA,CASSERRDNEKLFF,TGTGCCAGCAGTGAACGCAGGGACAATGAAAAACTGTTTTTT
TRBV7-2,NA,TRBJ1-1,NA,CASSLVGRDTEAFF,TGTGCCAGCAGCTTAGTTGGACGGGACACTGAAGCTTTCTTT
TRBV7-2,NA,TRBJ2-7,NA,CASSHTSAVNEQYF,NA
TRBV2,NA,TRBJ2-6,NA,CASGDTGANVLTF,TGTGCCAGCGGGGACACTGGGGCCAACGTCCTGACTTTC
TRBV6-5,TRBD1,TRBJ1-1,few,CASSYSQGQATSEAFF,TGTGCCAGCAGTTACTCCCAAGGACAGGCAACGTCTGAAGCTTTCTTT
TRBV14,NA,TRBJ2-2,few,CASSRWTVNTGELFF,TGTGCCAGCAGCCGATGGACAGTGAACACCGGGGAGCTGTTTTTT
TRBV9,TRBD2,TRBJ2-1,once,CASSAGLAGYNEQFF,TGTGCCAGCAGCGCGGGACTAGCGGGGTACAATGAGCAGTTCTTC
TRBV27,TRBD2,TRBJ2-1,NA,CASSGLAWSSPSYNEQFF,TGTGCCAGCAGTGGACTAGCCTGGTCGTCCCCCTCCTACAATGAGCAGTTCTTC
TRBV4-3,NA,TRBJ2-6,NA,CASSQERTGANVLTF,TGCGCCAGCAGCCAAGAGAGGACCGGGGCCAACGTCCTGACTTTC
TRBV5-1,NA,TRBJ2-7,NA,CASSLGWSKSSYEQYF,TGCGCCAGCAGCTTGGGCTGGTCTAAAAGCTCCTACGAGCAGTACTTC
TRBV7-2,TRBD2,TRBJ2-3,NA,CASSLRAGVQFSSTDTQYF,TGTGCCAGCAGCTTAAGAGCGGGGGTACAGTTTTCTAGCACAGATACGCAGTATTTT
TRBV18,TRBD1,TRBJ2-7,NA,CASSEPGQGYEQYF,TGTGCCAGCTCAGAACCGGGACAGGGCTACGAGCAGTACTTC
TRBV10-3,NA,TRBJ2-5,many,CAIRGSQETQYF,TGTGCCATCAGGGGCAGTCAAGAGACCCAGTACTTC
TRBV29-1,TRBD1,TRBJ1-6,NA,CSVRTGYSDSPLHF,TGCAGCGTCCGGACAGGGTACTCGGATTCACCCCTCCACTTT
TRBV7-2,NA,TRBJ1-2,NA,CASSFGPQGPGYTF,TGTGCCAGCAGCTTTGGCCCACAGGGCCCTGGCTACACCTTC
TRBV28,TRBD1,TRBJ1-2,few,CASSARYRGYGYTF,TGTGCCAGCAGTGCGCGCTACAGGGGGTATGGCTACACCTTC
TRBV9,TRBD1,TRBJ2-2,NA,CASRGQGNTGELFF,TGTGCCAGCAGGGGACAGGGGAACACCGGGGAGCTGTTTTTT
TRBV10-3,NA,TRBJ2-3,few,CAIRLAGSTDTQYF,TGTGCCATCAGGTTGGCAGGGAGCACAGATACGCAGTATTTT